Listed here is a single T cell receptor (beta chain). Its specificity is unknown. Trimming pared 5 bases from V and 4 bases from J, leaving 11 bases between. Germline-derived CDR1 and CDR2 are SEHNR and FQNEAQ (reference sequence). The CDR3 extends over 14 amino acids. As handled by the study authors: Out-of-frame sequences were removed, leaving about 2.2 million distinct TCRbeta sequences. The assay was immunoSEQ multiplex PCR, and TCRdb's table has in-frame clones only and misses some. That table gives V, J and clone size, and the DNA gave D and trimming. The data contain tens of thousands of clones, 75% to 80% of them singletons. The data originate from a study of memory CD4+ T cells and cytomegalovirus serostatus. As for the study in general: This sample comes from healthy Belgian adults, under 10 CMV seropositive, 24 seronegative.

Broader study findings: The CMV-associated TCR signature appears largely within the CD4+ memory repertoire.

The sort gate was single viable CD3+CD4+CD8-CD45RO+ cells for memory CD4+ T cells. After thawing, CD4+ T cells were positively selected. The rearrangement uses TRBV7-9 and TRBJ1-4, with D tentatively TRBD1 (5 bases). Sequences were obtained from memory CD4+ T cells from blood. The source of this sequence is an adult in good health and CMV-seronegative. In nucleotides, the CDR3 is TGTGCCAGCAGCCCATTGACAGTTAATGAAAAACTGTTTTTT. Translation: CASSPLTVNEKLFF.